This T cell receptor (beta chain) was recorded in a study of blood T cell repertoires in COVID-19. This table comes from immunoSEQ multiplex PCR, and its TCRdb copy is limited to in-frame clones, with some not included. The table has some 510,000 clones, 85% to 90% seen once; the top ten hold about 1.7%. Trimming left V 0 bases short and J 2 bases short, with 8 bases between. This CDR3 is built from 14 residues. Germline values: CDR1 MNHEY, CDR2 SVGAGI. This sequence originates from a woman between 40 and 50 years old who had recovered from COVID-19. The source material was PBMCs or T cells enriched from blood (not recorded which). The V gene is TRBV6-5, the J gene TRBJ2-7; D is uncertain. The CDR3 sequence is CASSYSAPPYEQYF. The CDR3 coding sequence is TGTGCCAGCAGTTACTCGGCACCTCCCTACGAGCAGTACTTC.